This T cell receptor (beta chain) emerged from a study of T-cell reconstitution after alpha-beta-depleted transplantation in children. Regarding the study as a whole: Most T-cell counts and diversity one year after the transplant came from T cells that were newly produced. Where alpha-beta T cells came from about two months after transplant was reportedly several hundred expanded graft clones.

Preparation of the TCRbeta library was carried out with unique molecular identifiers. One entry per CDR3 protein results from TCRdb running MiXCR on the PCR reads. The table has about 300,000 distinct CDR3 sequences, roughly 7.8% seen once. This CDR3 has 11 amino acids. Germline V gene sequence: CDR1 DFQATT, CDR2 SNEGSKA (reference sequence). The table lists this clonotype with many counts. Its antigen is not known. The chain combines TRBV20-1 with TRBJ1-1, with D maybe TRBD1 (6 bases). The source was peripheral blood, collected 360 days after TCRalphabeta/CD19-depleted stem cell transplant. The clonotype originates from a female patient aged 2-9 years who had a stem cell transplant for Fanconi anemia, so the T cells may come from the graft donor. CDR3 nucleotides: TGCAGGCCTAGGGTGGGGACAAAGGCTTTCTTT. It translates to CRPRVGTKAFF.